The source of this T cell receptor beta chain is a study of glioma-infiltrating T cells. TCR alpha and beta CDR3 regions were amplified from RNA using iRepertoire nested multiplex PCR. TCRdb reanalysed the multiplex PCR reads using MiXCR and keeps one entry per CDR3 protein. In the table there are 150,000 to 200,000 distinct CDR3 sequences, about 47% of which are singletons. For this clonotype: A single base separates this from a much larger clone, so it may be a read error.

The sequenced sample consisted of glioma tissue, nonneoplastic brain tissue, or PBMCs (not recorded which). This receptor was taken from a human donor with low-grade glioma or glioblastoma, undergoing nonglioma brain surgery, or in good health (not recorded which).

CDR3 region: CASSLESAQPQHF. DNA for the CDR3: TGTGCCAGCAGCCTAGAGTCCGCGCAGCCCCAGCATTTT. The V and J genes are TRBV4-2 and TRBJ1-5; D unresolved. Trimming stripped 4 bases from V and 7 bases from J, with 11 bases between. The CDR3 length is 13 residues. The germline CDR1 and CDR2 sequences are LGHNA and YNFKEQ.